This T cell receptor (beta chain) emerged from a study of response to subunit inactivated influenza vaccine. TCRdb reprocessed the RT-PCR reads via MiXCR and lists one record per CDR3 protein. Of over 150,000 distinct CDR3 sequences in the sample, about 11% were seen once. Study findings and constraints: Authors proposed each seasonal influenza vaccination draws in few new T cells.

V was pared by 3 bases and J by 5 bases, with 8 bases of the junction left unmatched. The germline V gene encodes CDR1 SGDLS and CDR2 YYNGEE. The CDR3 is 16 amino acids. Worth noting for this clonotype: What it binds is not known.

The clonotype comes from a man aged 50-75 years who received an inactivated influenza vaccine. The sequenced sample was CD8+ T cells sorted from PBMCs, obtained 23 to 25 months after vaccination. This chain joins TRBV9 and TRBJ2-1; 10 bases map to TRBD2. The CDR3 bases are TGTGCCAGCAGCGGTCCATGGACTAGCGGACACAATGAGCAGTTCTTC. It specifies CASSGPWTSGHNEQFF. The whole variable domain, filled in from reference TRBV9 and TRBJ2-1, reads DSGVTQTPKHLITATGQRVTLRCSPRSGDLSVYWYQQSLDQGLQFLIQYYNGEERAKGNILERFSAQQFPDLHSELNLSSLELGDSALYFCASSGPWTSGHNEQFFGPGTRLTVL.